This T cell receptor beta chain is drawn from a study of blood T cell repertoires in COVID-19 (TCRdb year 2020). The study in broad terms: The collaborator samples originated in the United States, Italy and Spain and spanned the acute and convalescent phases of COVID-19. The material from the prospective study consisted of cDNA or gDNA derived from T cells, B-cell-depleted T cells, or PBMCs. Deeply sampled blood TCRbeta repertoires from subjects exposed to, actively infected with, or recovered from COVID-19 were included in the dataset. A freely available public database, intended as a resource for researchers studying the immune response to SARS-CoV-2, is where the repertoires were released. Samples came from the ongoing ImmuneRACE study (first 160 participants) plus 1,254 subjects from 6 global collaborators. The sample metadata nearly always contained a de-identified subject ID, COVID-19 status, age in years and sex. Where available, HLA class I and class II types were obtained from metadata supplied by the sample provider rather than from assay-based typing. Study-wide findings and limitations: How much clinical and demographic metadata was included differed by source and by participant, and the metadata was provided uncurated.

According to the germline V gene (reference sequence), CDR1 reads LNHDA and CDR2 reads SQIVND. From its cysteine to its phenylalanine, the CDR3 spans 14 amino acids. Of all the DNA, just the CDR3 is kept, 42 bases in frame from base 1. V is cut by 4 bases and J by 2 bases, and the space between the germline ends is 12 bases. Of note for this clone: It lacks a known antigen. No base-level quality is on record; no much larger clone is a single base apart.

TCRbeta CDR3 regions were amplified from genomic DNA by means of the immunoSEQ Assay, a bias-controlled multiplex PCR. From the authors' description of their analysis: The number of nucleated cells in each sample was estimated by amplification of reference gene primers within the assay. To quantify the absolute abundance of each unique TCRbeta CDR3 rearrangement, sequence reads were collapsed and filtered. For each sample, productive Simpson clonality was calculated as the square root of Simpson's diversity index over productive rearrangements. The table was pulled from immuneACCESS by TCRdb, which kept in-frame rearrangements only. Such tables lose some clones; where checked, under half of the loss comes from unresolved V genes, and the rest has no known cause. That table supplies the V and J calls and clone size; D and trimming were determined from the DNA. This sample is represented by about 92,000 clones; around 90% of them were singletons. Approximately 20% of the sample goes to the ten largest clones.

At one collaborating source in Seattle, patients were enrolled during active infection and were followed longitudinally through the course of disease. Whole blood was collected in K2EDTA tubes by collaborating institutions according to the institutions' own protocols. For TCRbeta analysis, collaborators shipped samples as frozen whole blood, isolated PBMCs, or DNA extracted from either of those sample types. The sequenced sample was peripheral blood. This TCR came from a woman in her sixties or seventies with COVID-19, enrolled during active disease. The rearrangement combines TRBV19 with TRBJ2-7; 6 matching bases give a weak D call of TRBD2. The CDR3 sequence is CASSKSRETYEQYF. The DNA sequence follows: TGTGCCAGTAGTAAATCCCGGGAGACCTACGAGCAGTACTTC.